The 21 T cell receptor beta chains presented below share a single source sample, sequenced in a study of cytomegalovirus exposure and HLA in healthy donors. PCR employed 60 Vbeta and 13 Jbeta primers. The protocol was immunoSEQ multiplex PCR, while the TCRdb copy is restricted to in-frame clones and leaves out a portion. Counted here are 150,000 to 200,000 clones, more than 65% occurring once; the ten biggest clones make up approximately 5.4%. The sequencing input was PBMCs. The source of these receptors is a woman aged 25-40 years in good health and CMV-seropositive.

The count of this clone is one. V and J are TRBV19 and TRBJ2-7, with D maybe TRBD1 (6 bases). This CDR3 is built from 14 residues. Trimming removed 5 bases at V and 2 bases at J, with 13 bases between. Germline V CDR1 and CDR2: LNHDA, SQIVND (reference sequence). CDR3 coding DNA: TGTGCCAGTAGTCCACCGGCAGGGGCCTACGAGCAGTACTTC. Translating it yields CASSPPAGAYEQYF.

V usage is TRBV5-6 and J usage is TRBJ2-5; D is uncertain. The DNA matches TRBJ2-7 better at its end, which makes the J call doubtful. This CDR3 comprises 11 residues. The V gene's germline CDR1 is SGHDT and CDR2 YYEEEE. The CDR3 loop is CASSVAHEQYF. The CDR3 DNA reads as TGTGCCAGCAGCGTGGCCCACGAGCAGTACTTC.

The chain carries TRBV4-1 and TRBJ2-5; D gene ambiguous. The J call may be mistaken, given a closer DNA end match to TRBJ2-7. Germline V lookup: CDR1 MGHRA, CDR2 YSYEKL. This CDR3 is built from 12 residues. CDR3 region: CASSQGPYEQYF. The CDR3, as DNA: TGCGCCAGCAGCCAAGGTCCGTACGAGCAGTACTTC.

The J gene is TRBJ1-1, the V gene TRBV11-2, with TRBD1 as a possible D gene (6 bases). Germline V gives CDR1 SGHAT, CDR2 FQNNGV. V lost 3 bases and J 3 bases, leaving 20 bases between the germline ends. This CDR3 spans 17 amino acids. The CDR3 region is CASSLVGEGVGDTEAFF. CDR3 nucleotide sequence: TGTGCCAGCAGCTTGGTTGGGGAGGGGGTGGGAGACACTGAAGCTTTCTTT.

The V gene is TRBV27, the J gene TRBJ2-7; 11 bases are shared with TRBD2. The CDR3 has 16 amino acids. V shed 6 bases and J 9 bases; nucleotides not matched to a gene: 16. The germline V gene encodes CDR1 MNHEY and CDR2 SMNVEV (reference sequence). The CDR3 DNA reads as TGTGCCAGCAGCAACCACATAGCGGGAGGGAACTTGGTGCAGTACTTC. Its protein product is CASSNHIAGGNLVQYF.

The chain recombines TRBV6-6 with TRBJ1-1; TRBD1 is a possible D gene (5 bases). The CDR3 consists of 14 residues. The germline gives CDR1 MNHNY, CDR2 SVGAGI (reference sequence). Trimming stripped 7 bases from V and 1 base from J, with 13 bases between. The CDR3 sequence: CASTLGGGNTEAFF. CDR3 nucleotides: TGTGCCAGCACCCTCGGGGGAGGGAACACTGAAGCTTTCTTT.

The rearrangement links TRBV6-1 to TRBJ2-1; D gene ambiguous. Germline V gives CDR1 MNHNS, CDR2 SASEGT. The V end lost 4 bases, the J end lost 9 bases, and 16 bases lay between the germline ends. The CDR3 runs to 14 residues. CDR3 sequence (DNA): TGTGCCAGCAGTGTTTTAATTGAGAGAAGTGAGCAGTTCTTC. Translated: CASSVLIERSEQFF.

The chain joins TRBV5-6 to TRBJ1-4, with 9 bases aligning to TRBD1. V was pared by 1 base and J by 10 bases, with 2 bases of the junction left unmatched. CDR3 length equals 13 residues. The germline V gene encodes CDR1 SGHDT and CDR2 YYEEEE. CDR3 in DNA: TGTGCCAGCAGCTTGCCGACAGGGGGAAAACTGTTTTTT. This codes for CASSLPTGGKLFF. The variable domain in full, with the rest retrieved from reference TRBV5-6 and TRBJ1-4, is DAGVTQSPTHLIKTRGQQVTLRCSPKSGHDTVSWYQQALGQGPQFIFQYYEEEERQRGNFPDRFSGHQFPNYSSELNVNALLLGDSALYLCASSLPTGGKLFFGSGTQLSVL.

The CDR3 DNA sequence: TGTGCCAGCAGTGATTTTATGGACCTTGGGAGCCAAGAGACCCAGTACTTC. This gives the protein CASSDFMDLGSQETQYF. This chain connects TRBV6-1 to TRBJ2-5; D perhaps matches TRBD2 (5 bases). Per the germline V gene, CDR1 is MNHNS and CDR2 is SASEGT. Between the trimmed V and J ends, which lost 3 bases and 1 base, there was a span of 18 bases. There are 17 residues in the CDR3.

There are a few counts of this clone. V usage is TRBV2 and J usage is TRBJ2-3; the match to TRBD1 covers 8 bases. The V and J ends lost 8 bases and 5 bases, in that order; junction bases with no gene match: 15. The germline CDR1 and CDR2 sequences are SNHLY and FYNNEI. CDR3 length: 16 amino acids. The CDR3 loop reads CASGGVRGQDRDTQYF. The CDR3 DNA is TGTGCCAGCGGTGGAGTTAGGGGACAGGACAGAGATACGCAGTATTTT.

This clone was counted between two and nine times. This chain uses TRBV18 with TRBJ1-2; 7 nucleotides align to TRBD1. With V trimmed by 0 bases and J by 8 bases, 6 bases remained unmatched. Germline-derived CDR1 and CDR2 are KGHSH and LQKENI. This CDR3 is 14 amino acids long. The CDR3 sequence is CASSPPPGGEGYTF. The DNA for the CDR3 is TGTGCCAGCTCACCACCTCCAGGGGGAGAAGGCTACACCTTC.

About this clone itself: The identical CDR3 is also encoded by other nucleotide sequences in the sample. The rearrangement joins TRBV6-5 to TRBJ1-6; no firm D call. Per germline, CDR1 MNHEY and CDR2 SVGAGI. V lost 3 bases and J 0 bases, leaving 6 bases between the germline ends. The CDR3 has 15 residues. The CDR3 reads CASSYGSSYNSPLHF. DNA of the CDR3: TGTGCCAGCAGTTATGGGAGCTCCTATAATTCACCCCTCCACTTT.

The V gene is TRBV7-8, the J gene TRBJ2-1; 8 bases match TRBD2. With 5 bases clipped from V and 1 base from J, the junction kept 13 bases outside the gene matches. Germline CDR1 SGHVS, CDR2 FQNEAQ. The CDR3 spans 18 residues. The DNA for the CDR3 is TGTGCCAGCAGCCCGAGAGGTAGCGGGAAATGGTCCTACAATGAGCAGTTCTTC. As protein: CASSPRGSGKWSYNEQFF.

This clone was observed a handful of times. DNA of the CDR3: TGTGCCATCAACCCAGGCCCCGGGGTTGGAGAGCAGTACTTC. Amino acid sequence: CAINPGPGVGEQYF. The rearrangement links TRBV10-3 to TRBJ2-7; TRBD2 might be the D (5 bases). The CDR3 is 14 residues long. Trimming removed 7 bases from V and 7 bases from J, with 20 bases in between. In germline, CDR1 is ENHRY, CDR2 SYGVKD.

This chain joins TRBV7-2 and TRBJ1-5, with D possibly TRBD1 on 6 matching bases. The CDR3 extends over 14 amino acids. V lost 6 bases to trimming and J lost 2 bases, with 11 bases between them. Germline V gene lookup returns CDR1 SGHTA and CDR2 FQGNSA. CDR3 nucleotides: TGTGCCAGCAGTCAGGACAGCCGCAATCAGCCCCAGCATTTT. Translated, it gives CASSQDSRNQPQHF.

By share, this clone ranks as medium-sized (0.01 to 0.1%). The chain combines TRBV7-9 with TRBJ2-7; D might be TRBD1 (7 bases). V shed 5 bases and J shed 3 bases, with 11 bases lying between them. The CDR3 has 13 amino acids. CDR1 is SEHNR and CDR2 is FQNEAQ in the germline V gene (reference sequence). The CDR3 sequence: CASSQGGYYEQYF. In DNA form, the CDR3 reads TGTGCCAGCAGCCAGGGGGGATACTACGAGCAGTACTTC.

This chain uses TRBV5-1 with TRBJ1-3; 10 bases align to TRBD1. Germline-derived CDR1 and CDR2 are SGHRS and YFSETQ. This CDR3 is 17 amino acids long. J gave up 0 bases and V 0 bases, and 3 bases lay outside the gene matches. The DNA of the CDR3 is TGCGCCAGCAGCTTGGGACAGGGGGCGAGCTCTGGAAACACCATATATTTT. This translates into CASSLGQGASSGNTIYF.

A few counts support this clone. V usage is TRBV9 and J usage is TRBJ2-3, with 8 bases aligning to TRBD2. The CDR3 runs 17 residues. J lost 4 bases, V lost 0 bases, and 10 bases had no gene match. Germline loops: CDR1 SGDLS, CDR2 YYNGEE. CDR3 sequence reads: CASSVGASGSGADTQYF. The CDR3 DNA reads TGTGCCAGCAGCGTAGGAGCGAGCGGGAGTGGGGCAGATACGCAGTATTTT.

V is TRBV7-9 and J is TRBJ2-2; no clear D. V lost 5 bases, J lost 5 bases, and 3 bases lay in between. CDR1 and CDR2 (germline): SEHNR, FQNEAQ (reference sequence). This CDR3 comprises 11 residues. DNA for the CDR3: TGTGCCAGCAGCCCGACCGGGGAGCTGTTTTTT. This translates into CASSPTGELFF.

The chain couples TRBV7-9 to TRBJ2-1, with TRBD2 identical over 9 bases. CDR1 SEHNR and CDR2 FQNEAQ come from the germline V gene (reference sequence). This CDR3 region has 15 residues. V trimming: 3 bases; J trimming: 9 bases; junction bases outside the gene matches: 9. The CDR3 is CASSFLAGLPSEQFF. Written as DNA, the CDR3 is TGTGCCAGCAGCTTCCTAGCGGGACTCCCGAGTGAGCAGTTCTTC.

The V call is TRBV7-8, the J call TRBJ1-4; TRBD1 aligns across 10 bases. V shed 3 bases and J 7 bases; nucleotides not matched to a gene: 2. CDR3 size: 14 residues. Germline assignment: CDR1 SGHVS and CDR2 FQNEAQ. CDR3 sequence: CASSFGTGVEKLFF. CDR3 in DNA: TGTGCCAGCAGCTTCGGGACAGGGGTTGAAAAACTGTTTTTT.